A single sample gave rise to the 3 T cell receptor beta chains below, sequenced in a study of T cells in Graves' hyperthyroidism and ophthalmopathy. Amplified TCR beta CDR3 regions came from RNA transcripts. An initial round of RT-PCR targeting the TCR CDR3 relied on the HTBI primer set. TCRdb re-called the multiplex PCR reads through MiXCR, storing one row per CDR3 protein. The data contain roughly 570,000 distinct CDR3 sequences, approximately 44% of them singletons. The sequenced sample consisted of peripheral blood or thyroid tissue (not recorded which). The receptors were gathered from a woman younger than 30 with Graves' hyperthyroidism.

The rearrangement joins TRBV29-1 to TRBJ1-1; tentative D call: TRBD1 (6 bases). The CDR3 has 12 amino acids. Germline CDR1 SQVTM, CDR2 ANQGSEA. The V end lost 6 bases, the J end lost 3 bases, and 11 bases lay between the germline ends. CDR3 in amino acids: CSVPQGDTEAFF. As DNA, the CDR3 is TGCAGCGTACCACAGGGCGACACTGAAGCTTTCTTT.

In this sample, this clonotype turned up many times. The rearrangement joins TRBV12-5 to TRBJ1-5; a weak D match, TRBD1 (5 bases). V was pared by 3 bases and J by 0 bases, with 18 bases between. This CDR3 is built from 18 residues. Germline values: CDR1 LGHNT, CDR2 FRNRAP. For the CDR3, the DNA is TGTGCTAGTGGTTTACCTGACAGTTCTCTCAATAGCAATCAGCCCCAGCATTTT. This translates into CASGLPDSSLNSNQPQHF.

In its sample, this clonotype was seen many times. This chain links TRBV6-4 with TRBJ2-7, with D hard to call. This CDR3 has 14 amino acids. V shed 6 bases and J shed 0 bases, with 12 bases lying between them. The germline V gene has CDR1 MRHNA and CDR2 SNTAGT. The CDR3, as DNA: TGTGCCAGCAGCCCCCACGGACGCTCCTACGAGCAGTACTTC. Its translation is CASSPHGRSYEQYF.